This T cell receptor beta chain was sequenced in a study of technical replicates of blood from a few donors. Profiling relied on immunoSEQ multiplex PCR, and the TCRdb table lists in-frame clones only, not all of them. The sample includes tens of thousands of clones, around 90% seen only once; the top ten take approximately 0.4%. Germline assignment: CDR1 SGHVS and CDR2 FQNEAQ. This CDR3 has 15 residues. V lost 5 bases, J lost 0 bases, and 7 bases stayed unmatched. The sequence was obtained from a human donor in good health. The chain combines TRBV7-8 with TRBJ2-7, with 7 positions matching TRBD2. What was sequenced was T cells isolated from PBMCs. The CDR3 sequence: CASSNLAVSSYEQYF. The CDR3, as DNA: TGTGCCAGCAGCAACCTAGCGGTAAGCTCCTACGAGCAGTACTTC. Looking up the rest from reference TRBV7-8 and TRBJ2-7 gives the full variable domain: GAGVSQSPRYKVAKRGQDVALRCDPISGHVSLFWYQQALGQGPEFLTYFQNEAQLDKSGLPSDRFFAERPEGSVSTLKIQRTQQEDSAVYLCASSNLAVSSYEQYFGPGTRLTVT.